What follows are 18 T cell receptor beta chains derived from one specimen sequenced in a study of CD8 T cells in Susac syndrome. It was with random hexamers that roughly 0.5 to 1 ug RNA was reverse transcribed. TCRdb reanalysed the immunoSEQ multiplex PCR reads using MiXCR and keeps one entry per CDR3 protein. The sample gives approximately 190,000 distinct CDR3 sequences, more than 85% of which show up once; about 0.15% is in the top ten. Sequenced: CD8+ T cells from PBMCs. The receptors here all came from a human donor with Susac syndrome.

The CDR3 bases are TGTGCCAGCAGCCCAGCTACAGGGGGCGGCTACACCTTC. Translated, it gives CASSPATGGGYTF. The rearrangement uses TRBV12-3 or TRBV12-4 and TRBJ1-2; TRBD1 aligns across 9 bases. There are 13 residues in the CDR3. J was trimmed by 8 bases and V by 6 bases; bases with no gene match: 7.

The V and J genes are TRBV7-3 and TRBJ1-2; D call uncertain. This CDR3 has 14 amino acids. Trimming took 2 bases from V and 6 from J, leaving 13 bases between them. Germline loops: CDR1 SGHTA, CDR2 FQGTGA. The CDR3 loop reads CASSLDPLGNGYTF. As DNA, the CDR3 is TGTGCCAGCAGCTTAGACCCCCTGGGGAATGGCTACACCTTC.

V is TRBV29-1 and J is TRBJ2-3, with 8 bases aligning to TRBD2. The CDR3 has 13 amino acids. Germline V gene lookup returns CDR1 SQVTM and CDR2 ANQGSEA. Germline trimming cut 7 bases from V and 2 bases from J; bases unmatched to any gene: 5. The CDR3, as DNA: TGCAGCGCACGGGAGGGGAACACAGATACGCAGTATTTT. Encoded protein: CSAREGNTDTQYF.

The chain links TRBV5-6 to TRBJ1-2; 7 bases are a match to TRBD1. Trimming at V came to 4 bases and at J to 4 bases, leaving 4 bases not matched to a gene. Per the germline V gene, CDR1 is SGHDT and CDR2 is YYEEEE. The CDR3 consists of 13 residues. The CDR3 DNA reads as TGTGCCAGCAGCCTAGGGGGCATCTATGGCTACACCTTC. This encodes CASSLGGIYGYTF. Drawing the rest from reference TRBV5-6 and TRBJ1-2, the complete variable domain is DAGVTQSPTHLIKTRGQQVTLRCSPKSGHDTVSWYQQALGQGPQFIFQYYEEEERQRGNFPDRFSGHQFPNYSSELNVNALLLGDSALYLCASSLGGIYGYTFGSGTRLTVV.

This chain connects TRBV24-1 to TRBJ2-2; TRBD1 is a possible D gene (6 bases). The CDR3 sequence is 14 residues long. Trimming left V 10 bases short and J 1 base short, with 12 bases between. Germline V lookup: CDR1 KGHDR, CDR2 SFDVKD. The CDR3 DNA follows: TGTGCCACTCAACAGGGTGGGAACACCGGGGAGCTGTTTTTT. Translating it yields CATQQGGNTGELFF.

The genes are TRBV24-1 and TRBJ2-1; D is perhaps TRBD2 (6 bases). This CDR3 is built from 11 residues. V was shortened by 9 bases and J by 7 bases, with 9 bases between the two germline ends. Per germline, CDR1 KGHDR and CDR2 SFDVKD. The DNA for the CDR3 is TGTGCCACCCGGGAGATGAATGAGCAGTTCTTC. Its protein product is CATREMNEQFF.

This clonotype was recorded once. The chain couples TRBV30 to TRBJ1-1; 7 nucleotides align to TRBD1. The ends lost 4 bases at V and 4 bases at J; junction bases unmatched: 6. The CDR3 has 13 residues. Germline V gene lookup returns CDR1 GTSNPN and CDR2 SVGIG (reference sequence). DNA for the CDR3: TGTGCCTGGAACCCGACAGGGACCACTGAAGCTTTCTTT. Protein product: CAWNPTGTTEAFF.

V gene TRBV27 combines with J gene TRBJ1-1; perhaps TRBD1 as D (6 bases). With 6 bases removed from V and 2 bases from J, the gap between germline ends came to 13 bases. Germline lookup yields CDR1 MNHEY and CDR2 SMNVEV (reference sequence). The CDR3 length is 14 residues. CDR3 DNA: TGTGCCAGCAGATTAACGGGGACAAACACTGAAGCTTTCTTT. This codes for CASRLTGTNTEAFF.

This chain uses TRBV13 with TRBJ1-6, with 8 bases aligning to TRBD1. V trimming: 5 bases; J trimming: 0 bases; junction bases outside the gene matches: 6. Germline assignment: CDR1 PRHDT and CDR2 FYEKMQ (reference sequence). The CDR3 has 17 amino acids. CDR3 DNA sequence: TGTGCCAGCAGCCCCGGACAGGGTGGCTCCTATAATTCACCCCTCCACTTT. This codes for CASSPGQGGSYNSPLHF.

This sequence joins TRBV29-1 and TRBJ1-2, with TRBD1 as a possible D gene (5 bases). The germline CDR1 and CDR2 sequences are SQVTM and ANQGSEA. The CDR3 loop spans 13 amino acids. The germline V and J ends were trimmed by 3 bases and 0 bases, with 8 bases remaining between them. The CDR3 nucleotides read TGCAGCGTTGATACAGGAGCTAACTATGGCTACACCTTC. This codes for CSVDTGANYGYTF.

This clonotype was observed once. This chain links TRBV5-1 with TRBJ2-7; no clear D gene. Trimming stripped 1 base from V and 3 bases from J, with 8 bases between. The CDR3 contains 13 residues. Germline V gives CDR1 SGHRS, CDR2 YFSETQ. The CDR3 sequence is CASSLLANYEQYF. CDR3 nucleotide sequence: TGCGCCAGCAGCTTGTTAGCAAACTACGAGCAGTACTTC.

The rearrangement links TRBV10-3 to TRBJ2-3, with TRBD2 matching 13 bases. The CDR3 contains 17 residues. V dropped 0 bases and J dropped 5; count of bases not matched to a gene: 5. Germline assignment: CDR1 ENHRY and CDR2 SYGVKD. CDR3 DNA sequence: TGTGCCATCAGTGAGTCAGGGACTAGCGGGACTGAAGATACGCAGTATTTT. Translating it yields CAISESGTSGTEDTQYF.

V usage is TRBV7-9 and J usage is TRBJ2-7, with D possibly being TRBD2 (5 bases). Looked up from germline, CDR1 is SEHNR and CDR2 is FQNEAQ (reference sequence). This CDR3 has 16 amino acids. V gave up 1 base and J gave up 6 bases, with 19 bases separating them. CDR3 DNA sequence: TGTGCCAGCAGCTTAGTTACCCGGGGATCTAACGTCGAGCAGTACTTC. Amino acids: CASSLVTRGSNVEQYF.

This chain connects TRBV9 to TRBJ2-5, with D possibly TRBD1 on 7 matching bases. Deletions cut 3 bases from V and 0 bases from J, with 18 bases between. The CDR3 is 17 residues long. CDR1 is SGDLS and CDR2 is YYNGEE in the germline V gene. The CDR3 sequence: CASSEHGDSGYQETQYF. CDR3 bases: TGTGCCAGCAGCGAACACGGGGACAGCGGGTACCAAGAGACCCAGTACTTC.

The chain combines TRBV27 with TRBJ2-1, with TRBD2 as a possible D gene (5 bases). This CDR3 contains 12 residues. CDR1 and CDR2 from the germline V gene are MNHEY and SMNVEV (reference sequence). Trimming took 3 bases from V and 8 from J, leaving 8 bases between them. CDR3: CASSFRGHEQFF. CDR3 in DNA: TGTGCCAGCAGTTTTCGAGGGCATGAGCAGTTCTTC.

J is TRBJ2-7 and V is TRBV3-1; D may match TRBD1 or TRBD2 (5 bases each). The germline V gene has CDR1 LGHDT and CDR2 YNNKEL (reference sequence). V lost 1 base and J 0 bases, leaving 10 bases between the germline ends. The CDR3 spans 15 residues. This chain's CDR3 is CASSQGPGSSYEQYF. The DNA for the CDR3 is TGTGCCAGCAGCCAAGGGCCAGGGAGCTCCTACGAGCAGTACTTC.

The chain carries TRBV18 and TRBJ1-1, with D uncertain. Trimming removed 7 bases from V and 3 bases from J, with 6 bases in between. Germline V lookup: CDR1 KGHSH, CDR2 LQKENI. There are 11 residues in the CDR3. Written as DNA, the CDR3 is TGTGCCAGCTTTCTGGACACTGAAGCTTTCTTT. Amino acids: CASFLDTEAFF. Filled out from reference TRBV18 and TRBJ1-1, the complete variable domain reads NAGVMQNPRHLVRRRGQEARLRCSPMKGHSHVYWYRQLPEEGLKFMVYLQKENIIDESGMPKERFSAEFPKEGPSILRIQQVVRGDSAAYFCASFLDTEAFFGQGTRLTVV.

The chain links TRBV20-1 to TRBJ2-3; D is unclear. From germline, CDR1 is DFQATT and CDR2 SNEGSKA (reference sequence). The CDR3 length is 13 residues. V was clipped by 3 bases and J by 0 bases, with 7 bases between them. CDR3 in amino acids: CSARVRSTDTQYF. The CDR3 DNA reads TGCAGTGCTAGGGTGAGAAGCACAGATACGCAGTATTTT.